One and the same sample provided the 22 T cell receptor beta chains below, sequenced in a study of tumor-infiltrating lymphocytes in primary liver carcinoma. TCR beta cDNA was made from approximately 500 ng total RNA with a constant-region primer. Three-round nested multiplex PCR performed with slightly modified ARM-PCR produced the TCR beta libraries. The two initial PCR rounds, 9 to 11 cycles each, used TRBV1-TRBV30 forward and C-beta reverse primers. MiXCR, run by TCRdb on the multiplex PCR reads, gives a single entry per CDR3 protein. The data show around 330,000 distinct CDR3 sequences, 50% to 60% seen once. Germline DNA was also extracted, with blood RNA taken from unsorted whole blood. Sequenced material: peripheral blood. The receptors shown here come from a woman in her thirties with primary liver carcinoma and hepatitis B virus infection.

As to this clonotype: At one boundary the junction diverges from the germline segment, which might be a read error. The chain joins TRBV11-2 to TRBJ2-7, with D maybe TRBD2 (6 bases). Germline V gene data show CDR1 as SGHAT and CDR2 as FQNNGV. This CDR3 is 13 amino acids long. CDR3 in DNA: TGTGTCAGCAGCCCTTCGGGGAGGTACGAGCAGTACTTC. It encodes CVSSPSGRYEQYF.

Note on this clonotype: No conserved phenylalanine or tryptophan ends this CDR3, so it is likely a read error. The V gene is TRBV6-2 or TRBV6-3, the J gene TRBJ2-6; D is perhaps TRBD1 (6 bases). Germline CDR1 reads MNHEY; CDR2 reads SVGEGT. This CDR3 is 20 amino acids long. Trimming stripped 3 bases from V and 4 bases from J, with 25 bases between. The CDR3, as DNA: TGTGCCAGCAGTTATCCTGACGTGAGGGGGAGATTGAGAGGGGCCAACGTCCTGACTTAC. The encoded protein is CASSYPDVRGRLRGANVLTY.

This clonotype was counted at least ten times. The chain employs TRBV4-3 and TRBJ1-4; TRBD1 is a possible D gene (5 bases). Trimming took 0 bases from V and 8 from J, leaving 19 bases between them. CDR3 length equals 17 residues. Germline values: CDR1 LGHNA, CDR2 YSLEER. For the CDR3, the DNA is TGCGCCAGCAGCCAAGAACCAGTTGGGGCCGTAGGGGAAAAACTGTTTTTT. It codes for CASSQEPVGAVGEKLFF.

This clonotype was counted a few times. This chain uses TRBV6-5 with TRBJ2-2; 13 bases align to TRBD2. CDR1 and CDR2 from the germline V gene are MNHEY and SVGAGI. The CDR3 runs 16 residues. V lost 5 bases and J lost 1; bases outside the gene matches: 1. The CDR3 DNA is TGTGCCAGCAGTCGACTAGCGGGAGGGAACACCGGGGAGCTGTTTTTT. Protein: CASSRLAGGNTGELFF.

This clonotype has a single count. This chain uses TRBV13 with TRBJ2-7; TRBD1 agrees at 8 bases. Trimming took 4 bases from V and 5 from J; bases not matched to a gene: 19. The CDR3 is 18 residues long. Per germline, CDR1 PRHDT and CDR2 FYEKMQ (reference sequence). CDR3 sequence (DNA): TGTGCCAGCAGCTCATTAAACGGTCCGGGTCAGGGGGCAAACGAGCAGTACTTC. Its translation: CASSSLNGPGQGANEQYF.

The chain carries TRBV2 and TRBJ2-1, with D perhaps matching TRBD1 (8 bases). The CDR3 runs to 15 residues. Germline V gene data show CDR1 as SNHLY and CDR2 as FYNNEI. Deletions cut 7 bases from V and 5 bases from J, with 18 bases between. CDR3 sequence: CASTQGGRANNEQFF. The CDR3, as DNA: TGTGCCAGCACACAGGGGGGGAGGGCAAACAATGAGCAGTTCTTC.

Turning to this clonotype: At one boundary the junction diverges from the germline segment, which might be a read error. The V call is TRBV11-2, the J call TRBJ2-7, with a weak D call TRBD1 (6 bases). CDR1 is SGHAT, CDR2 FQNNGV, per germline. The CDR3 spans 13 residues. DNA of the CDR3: TGTGCCATCAGCTTAGAATGGACAGAGAGACAGTACTTC. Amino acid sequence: CAISLEWTERQYF.

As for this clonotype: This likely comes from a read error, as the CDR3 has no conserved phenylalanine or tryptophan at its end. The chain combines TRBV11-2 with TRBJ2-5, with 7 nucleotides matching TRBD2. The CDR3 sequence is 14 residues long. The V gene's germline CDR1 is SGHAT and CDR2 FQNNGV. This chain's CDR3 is CANSPRLARETQYY. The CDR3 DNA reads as TGTGCCAACAGCCCACGACTAGCAAGGGAGACCCAGTACTAC.

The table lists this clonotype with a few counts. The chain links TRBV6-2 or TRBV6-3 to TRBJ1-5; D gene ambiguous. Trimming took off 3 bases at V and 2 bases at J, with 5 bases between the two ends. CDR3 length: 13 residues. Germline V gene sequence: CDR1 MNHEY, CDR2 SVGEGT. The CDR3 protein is CASSYDGNQPQHF. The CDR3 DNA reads TGTGCCAGCAGTTATGACGGCAATCAGCCCCAGCATTTT.

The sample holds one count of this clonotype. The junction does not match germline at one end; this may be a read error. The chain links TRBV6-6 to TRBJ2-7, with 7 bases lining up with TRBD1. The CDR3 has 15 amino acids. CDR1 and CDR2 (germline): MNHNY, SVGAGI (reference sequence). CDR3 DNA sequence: TGTGTCAGCAGCGATGGGACAGCCGTTAGTTACGAGCAGTACTTC. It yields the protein CVSSDGTAVSYEQYF.

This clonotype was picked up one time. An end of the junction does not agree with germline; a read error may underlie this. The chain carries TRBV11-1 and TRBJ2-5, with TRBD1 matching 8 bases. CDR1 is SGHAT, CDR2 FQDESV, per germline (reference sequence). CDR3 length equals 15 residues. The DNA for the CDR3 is TGTGCCAGCAGTTCTTCAGGGGGCCACCAAGAGGCCCAGTACTTC. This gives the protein CASSSSGGHQEAQYF.

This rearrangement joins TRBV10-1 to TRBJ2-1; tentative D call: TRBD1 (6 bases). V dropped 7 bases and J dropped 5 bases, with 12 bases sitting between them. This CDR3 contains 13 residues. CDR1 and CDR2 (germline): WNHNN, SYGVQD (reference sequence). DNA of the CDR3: TGCGCCAGCACAGGGGTTCGAAACAATGAGCAGTTCTTC. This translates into CASTGVRNNEQFF.

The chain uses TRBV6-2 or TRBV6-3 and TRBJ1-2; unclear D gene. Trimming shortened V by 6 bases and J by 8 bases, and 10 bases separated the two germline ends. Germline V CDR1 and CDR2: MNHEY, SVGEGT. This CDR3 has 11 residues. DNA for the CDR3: TGTGCCAGCAGCCCAGACACCGGCTACACCTTC. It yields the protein CASSPDTGYTF.

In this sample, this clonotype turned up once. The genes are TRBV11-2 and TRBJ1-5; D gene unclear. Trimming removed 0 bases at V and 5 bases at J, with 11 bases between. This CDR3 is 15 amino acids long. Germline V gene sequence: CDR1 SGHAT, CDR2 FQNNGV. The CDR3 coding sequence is TGTGCCAGCAGCTTAGACCCACTCGGTGATCAGCCCCAGCATTTT. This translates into CASSLDPLGDQPQHF.

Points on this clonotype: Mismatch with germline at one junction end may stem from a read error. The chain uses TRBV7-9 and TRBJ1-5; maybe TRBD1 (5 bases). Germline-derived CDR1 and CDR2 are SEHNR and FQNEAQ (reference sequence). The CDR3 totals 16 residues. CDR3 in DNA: TGTGTCAGCAGCTTAGTTAAGGGGTCCACCAATCAGCCCCAGCATTTT. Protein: CVSSLVKGSTNQPQHF.

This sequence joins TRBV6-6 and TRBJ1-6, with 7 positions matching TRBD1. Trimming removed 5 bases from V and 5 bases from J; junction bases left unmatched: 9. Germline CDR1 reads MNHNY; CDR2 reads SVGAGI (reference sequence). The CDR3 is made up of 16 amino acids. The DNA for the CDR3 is TGTGCCAGCAGTGAGCCAGGGGGAGATAATAATTCACCCCTCCACTTT. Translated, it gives CASSEPGGDNNSPLHF.

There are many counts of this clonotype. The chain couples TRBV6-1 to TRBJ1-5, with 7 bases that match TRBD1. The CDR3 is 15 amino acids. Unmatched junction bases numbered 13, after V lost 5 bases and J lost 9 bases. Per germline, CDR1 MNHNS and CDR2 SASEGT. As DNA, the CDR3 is TGTGCCAGCAGTCCCCCCACAGGGGAGAGGCGGCCCCAGCATTTT. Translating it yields CASSPPTGERRPQHF.

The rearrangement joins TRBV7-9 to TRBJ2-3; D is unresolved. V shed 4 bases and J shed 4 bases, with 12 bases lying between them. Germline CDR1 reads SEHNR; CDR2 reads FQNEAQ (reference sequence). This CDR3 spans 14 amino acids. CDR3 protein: CASSSDPSADTQYF. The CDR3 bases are TGTGCCAGCAGCTCGGACCCAAGCGCAGATACGCAGTATTTT.

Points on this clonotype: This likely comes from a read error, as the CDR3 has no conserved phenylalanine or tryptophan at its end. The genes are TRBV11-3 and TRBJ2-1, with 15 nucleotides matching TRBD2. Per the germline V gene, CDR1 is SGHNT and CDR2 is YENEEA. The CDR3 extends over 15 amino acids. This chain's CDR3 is CTSSAGTSGRSGQFS. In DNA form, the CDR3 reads TGTACCAGCAGCGCCGGGACTAGCGGGAGGTCGGGGCAGTTCTCC.

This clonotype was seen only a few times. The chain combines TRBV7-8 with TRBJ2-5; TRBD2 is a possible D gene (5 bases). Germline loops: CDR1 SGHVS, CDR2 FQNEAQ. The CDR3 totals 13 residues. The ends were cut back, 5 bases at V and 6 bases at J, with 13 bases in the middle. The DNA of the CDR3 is TGTGCCAGCAGCGACGGACTGGGAAAGACCCAGTACTTC. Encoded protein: CASSDGLGKTQYF.

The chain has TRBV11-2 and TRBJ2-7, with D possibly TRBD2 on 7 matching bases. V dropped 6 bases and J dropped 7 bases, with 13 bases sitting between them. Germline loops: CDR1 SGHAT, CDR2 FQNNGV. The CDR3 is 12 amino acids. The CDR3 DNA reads TGTGCCAGCAGACAAGGGGGAGGGGAGCAGTACTTC. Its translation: CASRQGGGEQYF.

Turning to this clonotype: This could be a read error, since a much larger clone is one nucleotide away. CDR3 nucleotide sequence: TGCGCCAGCAGCCAAGTAACTAGCGACAACACCGGGGAGCTGTTATTT. Its protein product is CASSQVTSDNTGELLF. This chain joins TRBV4-1 and TRBJ2-2; TRBD2 matches 7 bases. Germline-derived CDR1 and CDR2 are MGHRA and YSYEKL. This CDR3 spans 16 amino acids.